The 29 T cell receptor beta chains given below trace back to one sample, sequenced in a study of T cell repertoires in cytomegalovirus infection. MiXCR, applied by TCRdb to the reads, yields one record per CDR3 protein. This table holds 270,000 or so distinct CDR3 sequences, around 15% found once. Sequenced input: CD8+ T cells from PBMCs. The receptors here all came from a human donor in good health (CMV status not recorded). Some clones in this sample may be carry-over from other donors' samples.

A few counts support this clonotype. The rearrangement uses TRBV12-5 and TRBJ1-1, with D possibly TRBD1 on 5 matching bases. The CDR3 runs to 17 residues. Trimming took off 1 base at V and 3 bases at J, with 18 bases between the two ends. CDR1 is LGHNT, CDR2 FRNRAP, per germline. In nucleotides, the CDR3 is TGTGCTAGTGGTTTGGCGACCGGGACTCAAGGGGACACTGAAGCTTTCTTT. It encodes CASGLATGTQGDTEAFF.

This clonotype was detected many times. The chain joins TRBV7-8 to TRBJ2-2; D is undetermined. Deletions cut 1 base from V and 8 bases from J, with 14 bases between. Germline lookup yields CDR1 SGHVS and CDR2 FQNEAQ. The CDR3 length is 15 residues. The CDR3 protein is CASSLVVSSRGELFF. The CDR3, as DNA: TGTGCCAGCAGCTTAGTTGTCTCGTCAAGGGGGGAGCTGTTTTTT.

This clonotype was seen a handful of times. The V and J genes are TRBV20-1 and TRBJ2-7; no clear D gene. The CDR3 extends over 13 amino acids. V was pared by 0 bases and J by 5 bases, with 11 bases between. Germline CDR1 and CDR2: DFQATT and SNEGSKA (reference sequence). CDR3: CSARDPRWDEQYF. The CDR3 DNA follows: TGCAGTGCTAGAGATCCACGGTGGGACGAGCAGTACTTC.

This clonotype was picked up many times. V is TRBV7-2 and J is TRBJ2-5; TRBD1 aligns across 7 bases. The CDR3 spans 16 residues. The germline V gene has CDR1 SGHTA and CDR2 FQGNSA. Trimming took 4 bases from V and 5 from J; bases not matched to a gene: 13. In DNA form, the CDR3 reads TGTGCCAGCAGCTACGACAGGGTAGGGTCCAAGGAGACCCAGTACTTC. Amino acids: CASSYDRVGSKETQYF.

This clonotype was counted only a few times. This sequence joins TRBV2 and TRBJ2-1; D may match TRBD1 or TRBD2 (5 bases each). This CDR3 contains 13 residues. Germline V gene sequence: CDR1 SNHLY, CDR2 FYNNEI. The V end lost 8 bases, the J end lost 3 bases, and 11 bases lay between the germline ends. Here the CDR3 reads CASGGSVYNEQFF. The CDR3 DNA follows: TGTGCCAGCGGGGGTAGCGTCTACAATGAGCAGTTCTTC. The variable domain in full, with the rest retrieved from reference TRBV2 and TRBJ2-1, is EPEVTQTPSHQVTQMGQEVILRCVPISNHLYFYWYRQILGQKVEFLVSFYNNEISEKSEIFDDQFSVERPDGSNFTLKIRSTKLEDSAMYFCASGGSVYNEQFFGPGTRLTVL.

In this sample, this clonotype turned up many times. The gene calls are TRBV7-6 and TRBJ1-4; TRBD1 might be the D (6 bases). The CDR3 spans 14 residues. CDR1 SGHVS and CDR2 FNYEAQ come from the germline V gene. Deletions cut 5 bases from V and 8 bases from J, with 15 bases between. The CDR3 region is CASSRGEGGEKLFF. The CDR3 DNA follows: TGTGCCAGCAGCAGAGGGGAGGGGGGGGAAAAACTGTTTTTT. Full variable domain (rest looked up from reference TRBV7-6 and TRBJ1-4): GAGVSQSPRYKVTKRGQDVALRCDPISGHVSLYWYRQALGQGPEFLTYFNYEAQQDKSGLPNDRFSAERPEGSISTLTIQRTEQRDSAMYRCASSRGEGGEKLFFGSGTQLSVL.

The rearrangement joins TRBV20-1 to TRBJ2-7, with a possible D match to TRBD2 (7 bases). Deletions cut 0 bases from V and 3 bases from J, with 18 bases between. The CDR3 consists of 16 residues. CDR1 is DFQATT, CDR2 SNEGSKA, per germline (reference sequence). The CDR3 is CSAREPGAGANYEQYF. The CDR3 DNA sequence: TGCAGTGCTAGAGAACCCGGGGCGGGGGCCAACTACGAGCAGTACTTC.

This clonotype came up many times. V gene TRBV20-1 combines with J gene TRBJ1-2, with a possible D match to TRBD1 (6 bases). Germline-derived CDR1 and CDR2 are DFQATT and SNEGSKA (reference sequence). Trimming removed 4 bases at V and 5 bases at J, with 17 bases between. The length of the CDR3 is 14 residues. CDR3 in amino acids: CSATLTGTSYGYTF. CDR3 coding DNA: TGCAGTGCTACCCTGACAGGAACATCTTATGGCTACACCTTC.

This clonotype turned up a few times. J is TRBJ2-5 and V is TRBV7-9, with D unresolved. Germline CDR1 reads SEHNR; CDR2 reads FQNEAQ (reference sequence). The V end lost 6 bases, the J end lost 2 bases, and 10 bases lay between the germline ends. The CDR3 has 13 residues. CDR3: CASRQTEQETQYF. In DNA, the CDR3 is TGTGCCAGCAGACAAACAGAACAAGAGACCCAGTACTTC.

There are a few counts of this clonotype. V gene TRBV20-1 combines with J gene TRBJ2-1; the D is unclear. Germline V gene lookup returns CDR1 DFQATT and CDR2 SNEGSKA (reference sequence). Between the trimmed V and J ends, which lost 5 bases and 1 base, there was a span of 12 bases. CDR3 length: 14 amino acids. The DNA for the CDR3 is TGCAGTGCTGAGGTTTGGTTATCCTACAATGAGCAGTTCTTC. It codes for CSAEVWLSYNEQFF.

This clonotype was seen a few times. CDR3 in amino acids: CASIRGYEQFF. CDR3 coding DNA: TGTGCCAGTATTCGGGGCTATGAGCAGTTCTTC. The chain couples TRBV19 to TRBJ2-1; D is tentatively TRBD1 or TRBD2 (5 bases each). Looked up from germline, CDR1 is LNHDA and CDR2 is SQIVND (reference sequence). The CDR3 spans 11 residues. V lost 7 bases, J lost 8 bases, and 9 bases lay in between. The full variable domain, completed using reference TRBV19 and TRBJ2-1, is DGGITQSPKYLFRKEGQNVTLSCEQNLNHDAMYWYRQDPGQGLRLIYYSQIVNDFQKGDIAEGYSVSREKKESFPLTVTSAQKNPTAFYLCASIRGYEQFFGPGTRLTVL.

The V and J genes are TRBV7-9 and TRBJ2-5, with 8 bases identical to TRBD1. Trimming removed 7 bases from V and 3 bases from J; junction bases left unmatched: 4. The germline V gene has CDR1 SEHNR and CDR2 FQNEAQ (reference sequence). This CDR3 region has 13 residues. CDR3 sequence (DNA): TGTGCCAGCAACATGGACAGGGAAGAGACCCAGTACTTC. Its translation is CASNMDREETQYF. The variable domain in full, completed from reference TRBV7-9 and TRBJ2-5, reads DTGVSQNPRHKITKRGQNVTFRCDPISEHNRLYWYRQTLGQGPEFLTYFQNEAQLEKSRLLSDRFSAERPKGSFSTLEIQRTEQGDSAMYLCASNMDREETQYFGPGTRLLVL.

This clonotype was picked up a small number of times. V gene TRBV7-2 combines with J gene TRBJ2-2, with TRBD2 identical over 8 bases. V lost 5 bases and J lost 4; bases outside the gene matches: 9. Germline V gives CDR1 SGHTA, CDR2 FQGNSA. This CDR3 has 16 amino acids. Written as DNA, the CDR3 is TGTGCCAGCAGCCATGATAACGGGGGGGCCACCGGGGAGCTGTTTTTT. It translates to CASSHDNGGATGELFF.

The chain carries TRBV29-1 and TRBJ2-4; TRBD1 aligns across 7 bases. Germline V gives CDR1 SQVTM, CDR2 ANQGSEA. This CDR3 is 15 amino acids long. The ends lost 6 bases at V and 0 bases at J; junction bases unmatched: 8. The CDR3 DNA follows: TGCAGCGTAAAGGGGGCAGATCTAGCCAAAAACATTCAGTACTTC. It translates to CSVKGADLAKNIQYF.

In its sample, this clonotype was seen a few times. This rearrangement joins TRBV5-8 to TRBJ2-5; D is unclear. Per germline, CDR1 SGHTS and CDR2 YDEGEE. V dropped 0 bases and J dropped 1 base, with 10 bases sitting between them. This CDR3 spans 15 amino acids. The CDR3 reads CASSLGQAAQETQYF. The CDR3 DNA sequence: TGTGCCAGCAGCTTGGGCCAGGCCGCCCAAGAGACCCAGTACTTC.

The chain has TRBV20-1 and TRBJ2-7, with D possibly matching TRBD1 (6 bases). In germline, CDR1 is DFQATT, CDR2 SNEGSKA (reference sequence). The CDR3 sequence is 12 residues long. V was cut by 5 bases and J by 2 bases, with 10 bases left in between. The CDR3 protein is CSARQETYEQYF. CDR3 coding DNA: TGCAGTGCTCGACAGGAAACCTACGAGCAGTACTTC.

Worth noting for this clonotype: A much bigger clone sits one base away, suggesting this may be a read error. The V and J genes are TRBV11-2 and TRBJ2-4; a possible D gene is TRBD2 (6 bases). This CDR3 is built from 18 residues. The V end lost 3 bases, the J end lost 3 bases, and 21 bases lay between the germline ends. Looked up from germline, CDR1 is SGHAT and CDR2 is FQNNGV. CDR3 DNA: TGTGCCAGCAGCTTCGGGTGGGGGGAAAAACTAGACAAAAACATTCAGTACTTC. It specifies CASSFGWGEKLDKNIQYF.

This clonotype turned up a few times. The DNA for the CDR3 is TGTGCCAGCAGTGCAGAAGGGTTCAGCGCTGAAGCTTTCTTT. This codes for CASSAEGFSAEAFF. The chain has TRBV2 and TRBJ1-1; D unresolved. Trimming cost V 4 bases and J 6 bases, with 15 bases left between them. Germline lookup yields CDR1 SNHLY and CDR2 FYNNEI. This CDR3 comprises 14 residues.

The sample holds many counts of this clonotype. The V and J genes are TRBV7-2 and TRBJ2-7; 7 positions agree with TRBD2. Germline lookup yields CDR1 SGHTA and CDR2 FQGNSA. CDR3 length: 15 residues. After removal of 1 base from V and 0 bases from J, the junction contained 3 bases not matched to a gene. The CDR3 here is CASSLGGGISYEQYF. The CDR3 region has the DNA TGTGCCAGCAGCTTAGGGGGGGGGATCTCCTACGAGCAGTACTTC.

This chain connects TRBV7-9 to TRBJ1-5, with TRBD1 identical over 7 bases. The CDR3 contains 14 residues. Germline V gives CDR1 SEHNR, CDR2 FQNEAQ (reference sequence). V dropped 2 bases and J dropped 4; count of bases not matched to a gene: 2. This chain's CDR3 is CASSLSTGNQPQHF. Here the CDR3 DNA reads TGTGCCAGCAGCTTATCGACAGGGAATCAGCCCCAGCATTTT.

The chain recombines TRBV4-2 with TRBJ2-3; D might be TRBD1 (6 bases). The V and J ends lost 1 base and 2 bases respectively, with 13 bases between them. The germline V gene has CDR1 LGHNA and CDR2 YNFKEQ. The CDR3 contains 16 residues. DNA for the CDR3: TGTGCCAGCAGCCAAGTAAAGGGGGTCGACACAGATACGCAGTATTTT. Its protein is CASSQVKGVDTDTQYF.

This clonotype was seen a few times. The gene calls are TRBV6-2 or TRBV6-3 and TRBJ2-7, with D possibly TRBD2 on 6 matching bases. Germline V lookup: CDR1 MNHEY, CDR2 SVGEGT. The CDR3 is made up of 16 amino acids. Trimming removed 5 bases from V and 2 bases from J, with 19 bases in between. CDR3 loop: CASSENDSGGAYEQYF. The CDR3 nucleotides are TGTGCCAGCAGTGAGAACGACTCGGGCGGGGCCTACGAGCAGTACTTC.

This chain connects TRBV2 to TRBJ1-5; D call uncertain. The ends were cut back, 6 bases at V and 7 bases at J, with 16 bases in the middle. The CDR3 is made up of 14 amino acids. Germline CDR1 SNHLY, CDR2 FYNNEI. The CDR3 spells CASSPPGGGQPQHF. The CDR3 nucleotides are TGTGCCAGCAGCCCCCCCGGAGGTGGGCAGCCCCAGCATTTT.

This clonotype came up a few times. The chain is built from TRBV5-6 and TRBJ2-7; perhaps TRBD1 as D (7 bases). The CDR3 has 18 amino acids. Trimming left V 1 base short and J 5 bases short, with 25 bases between. Germline V lookup: CDR1 SGHDT, CDR2 YYEEEE. The CDR3 loop is CASSLSPGRQGGPHEQYF. Written as DNA, the CDR3 is TGTGCCAGCAGCTTGTCGCCCGGACGGCAGGGGGGTCCCCACGAGCAGTACTTC. Variable domain in full (rest from reference TRBV5-6 and TRBJ2-7): DAGVTQSPTHLIKTRGQQVTLRCSPKSGHDTVSWYQQALGQGPQFIFQYYEEEERQRGNFPDRFSGHQFPNYSSELNVNALLLGDSALYLCASSLSPGRQGGPHEQYFGPGTRLTVT.

J is TRBJ2-7 and V is TRBV29-1, with D perhaps TRBD1 or TRBD2 (6 bases each). V was cut by 4 bases and J by 7 bases, with 17 bases left in between. The CDR3 contains 13 residues. Germline assignment: CDR1 SQVTM and CDR2 ANQGSEA. In nucleotides, the CDR3 is TGCAGCGTTGCCCGACAGGAGGGGCGGGAGCAGTACTTC. Amino acid sequence: CSVARQEGREQYF.

The chain is built from TRBV6-6 and TRBJ1-1, with a tentative D call TRBD1 (6 bases). The CDR3 is made up of 19 amino acids. The germline V gene encodes CDR1 MNHNY and CDR2 SVGAGI (reference sequence). V was cut by 2 bases and J by 3 bases, with 25 bases left in between. CDR3 sequence: CASSYNNRDLTLRDTEAFF. DNA of the CDR3: TGTGCCAGCAGTTACAATAACAGGGATCTAACCCTTCGGGACACTGAAGCTTTCTTT.

This clonotype was observed a handful of times. This chain connects TRBV6-5 to TRBJ2-7; TRBD2 matches 13 bases. V was clipped by 5 bases and J by 3 bases; unmatched bases: 4. CDR1 and CDR2 (germline): MNHEY, SVGAGI. The CDR3 covers 15 residues. The CDR3 reads CASSTGLAGYYEQYF. CDR3 sequence (DNA): TGTGCCAGCAGTACGGGACTAGCGGGATACTACGAGCAGTACTTC.

A few counts support this clonotype. The chain combines TRBV6-2 or TRBV6-3 with TRBJ2-5; D is unresolved. Germline V gives CDR1 MNHEY, CDR2 SVGEGT. Deletions cut 7 bases from V and 2 bases from J, with 17 bases between. The CDR3 totals 15 residues. CDR3 nucleotides: TGTGCCAGCACCTCCTCCTCCGAGTTACAAGAGACCCAGTACTTC. Translation gives CASTSSSELQETQYF.

Ten or more counts support this clonotype. The chain uses TRBV7-9 and TRBJ1-1; 11 bases line up with TRBD1. V was clipped by 4 bases and J by 10 bases; unmatched bases: 8. Germline CDR1 is SEHNR and CDR2 is FQNEAQ (reference sequence). CDR3 length: 14 amino acids. The CDR3 DNA follows: TGTGCCAGCAGCTCATGGACAGGGGGCGCGGGAGCTTTCTTT. Its translation is CASSSWTGGAGAFF.